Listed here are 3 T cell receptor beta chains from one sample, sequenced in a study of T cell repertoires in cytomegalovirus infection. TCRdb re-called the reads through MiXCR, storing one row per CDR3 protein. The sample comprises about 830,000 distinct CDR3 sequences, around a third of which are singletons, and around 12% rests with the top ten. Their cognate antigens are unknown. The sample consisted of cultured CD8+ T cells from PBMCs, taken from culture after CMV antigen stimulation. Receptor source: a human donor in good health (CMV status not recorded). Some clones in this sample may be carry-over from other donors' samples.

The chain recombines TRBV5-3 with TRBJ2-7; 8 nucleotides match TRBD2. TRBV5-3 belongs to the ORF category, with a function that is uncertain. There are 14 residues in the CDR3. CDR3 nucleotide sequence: TGTGCCAGCAGCTTCCTCGGGGGGGGCGGAGAGCAGTACGTC. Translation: CASSFLGGGGEQYV.

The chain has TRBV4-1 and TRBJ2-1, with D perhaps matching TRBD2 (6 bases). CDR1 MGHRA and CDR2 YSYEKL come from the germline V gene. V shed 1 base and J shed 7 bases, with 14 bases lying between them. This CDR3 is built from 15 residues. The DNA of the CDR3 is TGCGCCAGCAGCCAAGTGGAGGGCACCCTGAATGAGCAGTTCTTC. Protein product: CASSQVEGTLNEQFF.

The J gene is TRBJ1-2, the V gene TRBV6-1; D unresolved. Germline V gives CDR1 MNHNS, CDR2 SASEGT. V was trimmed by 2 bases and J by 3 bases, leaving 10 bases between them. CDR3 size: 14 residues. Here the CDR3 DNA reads TGTGCCAGCAGTGAACATGAGTACGACTATGGCTACACCTTC. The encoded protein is CASSEHEYDYGYTF.